This entry concerns a single TCR beta chain. The data derive from a study of blood T cell repertoires in COVID-19. Study context: Italy, Spain and the United States were the sources of the convalescent and acute COVID-19 samples. The cDNA or gDNA used as material had been derived from T cells, B-cell-depleted T cells, or PBMCs.

Allocation to cohorts depended on clinical history reported by the participants. Looked up from germline, CDR1 is MNHEY and CDR2 is SMNVEV (reference sequence). The CDR3 is 15 residues long. V lost 1 base and J 0 bases, leaving 10 bases between the germline ends. Study processing details: Amplification with reference gene primers provided the estimates of nucleated cell counts. The method was immunoSEQ multiplex PCR; TCRdb's version includes in-frame clones alone and lacks a portion of them. From that table come the V and J calls and clone size; the DNA was used to work out D and trimming. This sample yields about 200,000 clones, of which 89% are seen a single time; about 4% belongs to the top ten.

The sequencing sample was made of PBMCs or T cells enriched from blood (not recorded which). This sequence originates from a woman in her 30s with acute COVID-19. The chain uses TRBV27 and TRBJ2-7; D is unclear. The DNA for the CDR3 is TGTGCCAGCAGTTTATTTCTAGGAAGCTCCTACGAGCAGTACTTC. It codes for CASSLFLGSSYEQYF.